These 11 T cell receptor beta chains were sequenced from one sample in a study of identifying expanded T cells in peripheral blood. Libraries were prepared by immunoSEQ multiplex PCR; TCRdb keeps only in-frame clonotypes and omits some of them. The sample includes 75,000 to 90,000 clones, about 90% of them seen just once. The sample consisted of blood. The source is a person aged 18 to 70 in good health.

This chain uses TRBV27 with TRBJ2-5; D possibly corresponds to TRBD2 (5 bases). CDR1 and CDR2 (germline): MNHEY, SMNVEV (reference sequence). Trimming cost V 3 bases and J 0 bases, with 8 bases left between them. CDR3 length equals 14 residues. CDR3 bases: TGTGCCAGCAGTTTGTCGGGGAACCAAGAGACCCAGTACTTC. Translated: CASSLSGNQETQYF.

The chain couples TRBV5-1 to TRBJ1-2; D not certain. The CDR3 totals 14 residues. From germline, CDR1 is SGHRS and CDR2 YFSETQ. Deletions cut 3 bases from V and 2 bases from J, with 11 bases between. The CDR3 loop reads CASSSLTVNYGYTF. CDR3 nucleotides: TGCGCCAGCAGCTCCCTGACGGTAAACTATGGCTACACCTTC.

The gene calls are TRBV7-3 and TRBJ2-6; no definite D call. This CDR3 has 18 residues. V was shortened by 5 bases and J by 5 bases, with 22 bases between the two germline ends. Germline CDR1 and CDR2: SGHTA and FQGTGA. The CDR3 spells CASSVGTDAQSRANVLTF. The DNA of the CDR3 is TGTGCCAGCAGCGTGGGCACAGACGCACAAAGTCGGGCCAACGTCCTGACTTTC.

The chain uses TRBV11-2 and TRBJ2-5, with 9 bases fitting TRBD1. The CDR3 covers 13 residues. V gave up 8 bases and J gave up 5 bases; unmatched junction bases: 6. Germline assignment: CDR1 SGHAT and CDR2 FQNNGV. The CDR3 reads CASGTGLGETQYF. In nucleotides, the CDR3 is TGTGCCAGCGGGACAGGGCTCGGGGAGACCCAGTACTTC.

The chain uses TRBV9 and TRBJ2-2, with D unclear. Trimming removed 0 bases at V and 1 base at J, with 4 bases between. Germline V lookup: CDR1 SGDLS, CDR2 YYNGEE. The CDR3 spans 14 residues. The chain's CDR3 is CASSVVWNTGELFF. The CDR3 DNA is TGTGCCAGCAGCGTAGTTTGGAACACCGGGGAGCTGTTTTTT.

The V gene is TRBV15, the J gene TRBJ2-2; D possibly corresponds to TRBD1 (6 bases). CDR1 and CDR2 from the germline V gene are LNHNV and YYDKDF (reference sequence). The CDR3 runs 14 residues. The ends were cut back, 6 bases at V and 1 base at J, with 9 bases in the middle. The CDR3 sequence: CATSQTGNTGELFF. CDR3 nucleotides: TGTGCCACCAGTCAGACAGGGAACACCGGGGAGCTGTTTTTT.

The sample holds one count of this clone. The chain carries TRBV6-6 and TRBJ1-2; D gene ambiguous. The germline gives CDR1 MNHNY, CDR2 SVGAGI (reference sequence). This CDR3 has 14 residues. The V end lost 0 bases, the J end lost 6 bases, and 11 bases lay between the germline ends. The DNA of the CDR3 is TGTGCCAGCAGTTACTCGCAGCGTCGGGATGGCTACACCTTC. It is translated as CASSYSQRRDGYTF.

CDR3 amino acids: CAIRRQGRDGDGYTF. DNA for the CDR3: TGTGCCATCAGAAGACAGGGACGAGACGGGGATGGCTACACCTTC. The chain employs TRBV10-3 and TRBJ1-2, with TRBD1 matching over 7 bases. With V trimmed by 6 bases and J by 6 bases, 13 bases remained unmatched. The length of the CDR3 is 15 residues. Germline V gene lookup returns CDR1 ENHRY and CDR2 SYGVKD.

This chain links TRBV6-5 with TRBJ2-7, with TRBD1 matching 8 bases. The CDR3 spans 13 residues. The V gene's germline CDR1 is MNHEY and CDR2 SVGAGI. With 6 bases clipped from V and 2 bases from J, the junction kept 3 bases outside the gene matches. The CDR3 loop reads CASRTGGTYEQYF. The DNA for the CDR3 is TGTGCCAGCAGAACAGGGGGGACCTACGAGCAGTACTTC.

The chain has TRBV7-6 and TRBJ2-5; 11 nucleotides align to TRBD2. Per the germline V gene, CDR1 is SGHVS and CDR2 is FNYEAQ. This CDR3 region has 18 residues. V lost 1 base, J lost 2 bases, and 9 bases stayed unmatched. CDR3 DNA sequence: TGTGCCAGCAGCTTAGGGCTAGCGGGAGGTTTCAATCAAGAGACCCAGTACTTC. Protein sequence: CASSLGLAGGFNQETQYF.

The gene calls are TRBV18 and TRBJ2-2, with no clear D. Trimming cost V 2 bases and J 0 bases, with 10 bases left between them. Looked up from germline, CDR1 is KGHSH and CDR2 is LQKENI. The CDR3 is made up of 16 amino acids. The CDR3 here is CASSPRTGANTGELFF. CDR3 sequence (DNA): TGTGCCAGCTCACCAAGGACCGGAGCGAACACCGGGGAGCTGTTTTTT.